Described below is a single T cell receptor (beta chain) sequence and its context. The CDR3 is 14 residues long. The J segment lost 7 bases and the V segment lost 5 bases, leaving 5 bases of the junction unmatched. CDR1 GTSNPN and CDR2 SVGIG come from the germline V gene (reference sequence). The data stem from a study of blood T cell repertoires in COVID-19. Study background: Some COVID-19 samples were acute and others convalescent; all came from the United States, Italy and Spain. Sources were T cells, B-cell-depleted T cells, or PBMCs; the material itself was cDNA or gDNA.

Original methodology: Quantification of nucleated cells was approximated via reference gene primer amplification. Using immunoSEQ multiplex PCR, the repertoire was profiled, and TCRdb retains in-frame clones only, with some absent. V and J calls plus clone size are reproduced from that table; the DNA served to infer D and trimming. The sample records about 230,000 clones, 80% to 85% being singletons. V usage is TRBV30 and J usage is TRBJ2-1, with TRBD2 matching 13 bases. Material for sequencing was peripheral blood. The sequence was obtained from a man in his forties or fifties with acute or convalescent COVID-19. CDR3 sequence: CAWGPGLAGNEQFF. The DNA for the CDR3 is TGTGCCTGGGGGCCGGGACTAGCGGGAAATGAGCAGTTCTTC.